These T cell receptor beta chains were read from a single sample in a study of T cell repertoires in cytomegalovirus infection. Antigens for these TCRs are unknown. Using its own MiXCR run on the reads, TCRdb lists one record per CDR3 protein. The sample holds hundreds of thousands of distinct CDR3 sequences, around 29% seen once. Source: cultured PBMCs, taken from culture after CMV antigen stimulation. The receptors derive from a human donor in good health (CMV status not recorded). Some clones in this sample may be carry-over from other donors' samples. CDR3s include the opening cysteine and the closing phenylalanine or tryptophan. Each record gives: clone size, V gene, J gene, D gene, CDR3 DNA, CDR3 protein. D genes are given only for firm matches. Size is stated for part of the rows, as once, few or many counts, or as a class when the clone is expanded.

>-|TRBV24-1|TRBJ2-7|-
TGTGCCACCAGTGAACGACCGGACCTTCTGTACGAGCAGTACTTC
CATSERPDLLYEQYF
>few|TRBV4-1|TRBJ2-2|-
TGCGCCAGCAGCCAAGACCCACCGGCCGTAGCCACCGGGGAGCTGTTTTTT
CASSQDPPAVATGELFF
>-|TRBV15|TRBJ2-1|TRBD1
TGTGCCACCAGCAGAGTCCAGGGGGACTCCTACAATGAGCAGTTCTTC
CATSRVQGDSYNEQFF
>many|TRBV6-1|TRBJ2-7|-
TGTGTTAGCTACGCGGGAAGGGTGGGCGAGCAGTACTTC
CVSYAGRVGEQYF
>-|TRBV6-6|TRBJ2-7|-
TGTGCCAGCAGCCCGGGCTTCTCCTACGAGCAGTACTTC
CASSPGFSYEQYF
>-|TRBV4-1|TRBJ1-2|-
TGCGCCAGCAGCCAAGAGGTGGAGGGCCGGAAAGGCTACACCTTC
CASSQEVEGRKGYTF
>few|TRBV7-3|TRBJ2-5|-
TGTGCCAGCAGCTCGACTAGGGAAGAGACCCAGTACTTC
CASSSTREETQYF
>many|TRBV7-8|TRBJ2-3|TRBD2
TGTGCCAGCAGCCCATCCCAGCGAGCGGGAGGAGGAGATACGCAGTATTTT
CASSPSQRAGGGDTQYF
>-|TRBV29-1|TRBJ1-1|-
TGCAGCGGTGACAGCGGTCACACTGAAGCTTTCTTT
CSGDSGHTEAFF
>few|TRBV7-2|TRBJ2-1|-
TGTGCCAGCAGCTTACGATTAAATGAGCAGTTCTTC
CASSLRLNEQFF
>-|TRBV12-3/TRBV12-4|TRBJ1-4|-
TGTGCCAGCAGCTCAACCGTAGAGGGTGAAAAACTGTTTTTT
CASSSTVEGEKLFF
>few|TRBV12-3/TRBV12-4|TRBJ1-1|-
TGTGCCAGCAGTTTCACCCGAGGCGAAGCTTTCTTT
CASSFTRGEAFF
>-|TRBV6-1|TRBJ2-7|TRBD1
TGTGCCAGCAGTGAACTGTTTGGGACAGGGGGCGACGAGCAGTACTTC
CASSELFGTGGDEQYF
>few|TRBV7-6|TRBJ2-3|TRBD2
TGTGCCAGCAGCCGTGATGGGGCTAGCGGGGGGGGGAATACGCAGTATTTT
CASSRDGASGGGNTQYF
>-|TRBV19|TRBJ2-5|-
TGTGCCAGTAGCCCGGGCCGACTAGTAGGAGAGACCCAGTACTTC
CASSPGRLVGETQYF
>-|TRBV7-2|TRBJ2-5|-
TGTGCCAGCAGCTTAGTCGCGGGAATTCAAGAGACCCAGTACTTC
CASSLVAGIQETQYF
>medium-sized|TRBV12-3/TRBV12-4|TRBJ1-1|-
TGTGCCAGCAGTTCCCAGAGGGCGGTGAACACTGAAGCTTTCTTT
CASSSQRAVNTEAFF
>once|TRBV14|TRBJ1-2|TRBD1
TGTGCCAGCAGCCCAGTGGTGGGACAGTACGGCTACACCTTC
CASSPVVGQYGYTF
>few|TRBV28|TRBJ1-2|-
TGTGCCAGCAGTTTAGGCGGCGGTCGGGTCTATGGCTACACCTTC
CASSLGGGRVYGYTF
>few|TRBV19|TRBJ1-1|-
TGTGCCAGTAGTGGAAAGACCCTGCAACGCACTGAAGCTTTCTTT
CASSGKTLQRTEAFF
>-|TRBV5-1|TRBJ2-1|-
TGCGCCAGCAGCTCCGGGGATCCCTCCTACAATGAGCAGTTCTTC
CASSSGDPSYNEQFF
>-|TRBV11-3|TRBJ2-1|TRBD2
TGTGCCAGCAGCCCTCTAGCGGGCAACGACGGTGAGCAGTTCTTC
CASSPLAGNDGEQFF
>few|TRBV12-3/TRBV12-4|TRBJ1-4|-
TGTGCCAGCAGTTATGGGGGTTTGGGCACTAATGAAAAACTGTTTTTT
CASSYGGLGTNEKLFF
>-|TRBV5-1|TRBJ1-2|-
TGCGCCAGCAGCTTGGAGTCGAGCGGCCGCCAGGGAGGTGGCTACACCTTC
CASSLESSGRQGGGYTF
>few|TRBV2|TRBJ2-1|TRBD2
TGTGCCAGCAGCCCGGGACTAGCGGGAAACCACTATAATAATGAGCAGTTCTTC
CASSPGLAGNHYNNEQFF
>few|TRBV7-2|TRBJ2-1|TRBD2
TGTGCCAGCAGCGCCTGGACTAGCGGGGATGAGCAGTTCTTC
CASSAWTSGDEQFF
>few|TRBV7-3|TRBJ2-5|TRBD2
TGTGCCAGCAGCCCCTTACCCGGGACTAGCGGGGGTGCGGGGACCCAGTACTTC
CASSPLPGTSGGAGTQYF
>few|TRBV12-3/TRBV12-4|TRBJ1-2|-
TGTGCCAGCACCGTCCACGGATGGAACTATGGCTACACCTTC
CASTVHGWNYGYTF
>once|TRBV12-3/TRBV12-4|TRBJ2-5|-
TGTGCCAGCAGTTTCAAATTGAGGGGACGAGAGACCCAGTACTTC
CASSFKLRGRETQYF
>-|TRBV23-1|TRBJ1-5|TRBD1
TGCGCCAGCAGTCAATCGCAGGGGGCGAGTCAGCCCCAGCATTTT
CASSQSQGASQPQHF
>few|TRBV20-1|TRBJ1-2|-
TGCAGTGCTAGATGGTCGGGGGGCTACACCTTC
CSARWSGGYTF
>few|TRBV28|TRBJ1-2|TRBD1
TGTGCCAGCAGTAAGGGGGCAGGGAACTATGGCTACACCTTC
CASSKGAGNYGYTF
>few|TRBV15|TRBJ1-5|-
TGTGCCACCAGCAGAGATAATTGGAGTCAGCCCCAGCATTTT
CATSRDNWSQPQHF
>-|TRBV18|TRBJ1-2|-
TGTGCCAGCTCACCAGAGACAGAGGCCTATGGCTACACCTTC
CASSPETEAYGYTF
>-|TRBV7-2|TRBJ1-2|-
TGTGCCAGCAGCTCTCCGACAGGCTTCTATGGCTACACCTTC
CASSSPTGFYGYTF
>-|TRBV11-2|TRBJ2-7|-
TGTGCCAGCAGATCACTCAGGGGCTCCCGACCCTACGAGCAGTACTTC
CASRSLRGSRPYEQYF
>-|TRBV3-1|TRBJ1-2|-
TGTGCCAGCAGCCAAGAAGGGGCTGGCAGTTTTGAAGAAGGCTACACCTTC
CASSQEGAGSFEEGYTF
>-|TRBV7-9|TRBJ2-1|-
TGTGCCAGCAGCTTAAGGTCCGACAGCAACCCCTACAATGAGCAGTTCTTC
CASSLRSDSNPYNEQFF
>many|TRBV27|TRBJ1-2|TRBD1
TGTGCCAGCAGACAGGGGGTATACGGCTACACCTTC
CASRQGVYGYTF
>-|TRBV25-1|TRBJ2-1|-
TGTGCCAGCAGTCAAACAGGGCCCCCTCTAGGAGAGCAGTTCTTC
CASSQTGPPLGEQFF
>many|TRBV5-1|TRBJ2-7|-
TGCGCCAGCAGAAAAGAAAGACGGGCCGTTTCCTACGAGCAGTACTTC
CASRKERRAVSYEQYF
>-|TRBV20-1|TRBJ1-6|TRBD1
TGCAGTGCTAGAGAATCTGGGACAGGAGGCAATTCACCCCTCCACTTT
CSARESGTGGNSPLHF